These 32 T cell receptor beta chains came from one sample sequenced in a study of T cell responses to AZD1222 COVID-19 vaccine. Using immunoSEQ multiplex PCR, the repertoire was profiled, and TCRdb retains in-frame clones only, with some absent. The sample contains 90,000 to 120,000 clones, over 85% of which appear only once. The specimen was peripheral blood, collected on day 0 of AZD1222 vaccination. The receptor source for this set is an adult in good health.

This chain links TRBV19 with TRBJ1-1, with no clear D. Trimming cost V 2 bases and J 7 bases, with 11 bases left between them. The CDR3 totals 13 residues. The germline CDR1 and CDR2 sequences are LNHDA and SQIVND (reference sequence). This CDR3 is CASSISHPGEAFF. The CDR3 DNA follows: TGTGCCAGTAGTATATCCCACCCGGGTGAAGCTTTCTTT.

V and J are TRBV21-1 and TRBJ2-7; the table calls TRBD1, which could not be checked here. TRBV21-1 is reported as a pseudogene. This CDR3 has 15 amino acids. CDR3 in amino acids: CARQGQAYYAYEQYF. In DNA, the CDR3 is TGTGCCAGGCAGGGGCAGGCCTACTACGCCTACGAGCAGTACTTC.

The chain links TRBV12-5 to TRBJ1-5; D gene uncertain. The CDR3 covers 11 residues. Trimming pared 2 bases from V and 7 bases from J, leaving 3 bases between. Germline V gene lookup returns CDR1 LGHNT and CDR2 FRNRAP. The CDR3 spells CASGLWQPQHF. In nucleotides, the CDR3 is TGTGCTAGTGGTTTGTGGCAGCCCCAGCATTTT.

On this clone itself: The DNA is omitted, as the CDR3 cannot be located on it reliably, and the CDR3 follows TCRdb's listing. V usage is TRBV28 and J usage is TRBJ1-5. Germline CDR1 and CDR2: MDHEN and SYDVKM. The CDR3 has 15 residues if both end residues are counted. The CDR3 loop is CASSTSLGARGPQHF.

The chain has TRBV7-9 and TRBJ2-1, with a tentative D call TRBD2 (6 bases). The V and J ends lost 1 base and 11 bases respectively, with 9 bases between them. The V gene's germline CDR1 is SEHNR and CDR2 FQNEAQ (reference sequence). The CDR3 is 12 amino acids. The CDR3, as DNA: TGTGCCAGCAGCTTAGGGGACTGGCAGCAGTTCTTC. This codes for CASSLGDWQQFF. Combining the CDR3 with reference TRBV7-9 and TRBJ2-1 gives the whole variable domain DTGVSQNPRHKITKRGQNVTFRCDPISEHNRLYWYRQTLGQGPEFLTYFQNEAQLEKSRLLSDRFSAERPKGSFSTLEIQRTEQGDSAMYLCASSLGDWQQFFGPGTRLTVL.

The count of this clone is one. This chain links TRBV19 with TRBJ1-1, with no clear D. The germline CDR1 and CDR2 sequences are LNHDA and SQIVND (reference sequence). V gave up 7 bases and J gave up 0 bases, with 12 bases separating them. The CDR3 sequence is 14 residues long. CDR3 sequence: CASISLGVNTEAFF. The CDR3 DNA reads TGTGCCAGTATTTCCCTGGGAGTGAACACTGAAGCTTTCTTT.

This clone was counted once. The gene calls are TRBV7-2 and TRBJ2-1; D is undetermined. From germline, CDR1 is SGHTA and CDR2 FQGNSA. V lost 5 bases, J lost 0 bases, and 11 bases lay in between. The CDR3 extends over 15 amino acids. The CDR3 region has the DNA TGTGCCAGCAGCCCCTTCCTTGGCTCCTACAATGAGCAGTTCTTC. This encodes CASSPFLGSYNEQFF.

This clone was detected once. The chain carries TRBV24-1 and TRBJ1-1; a possible D gene is TRBD1 (5 bases). Germline V gene sequence: CDR1 KGHDR, CDR2 SFDVKD. CDR3 size: 14 residues. V lost 6 bases, J lost 4 bases, and 14 bases lay in between. The CDR3 region is CATSPRGGGTEAFF. The CDR3 region has the DNA TGTGCCACCAGTCCTCGCGGGGGAGGCACTGAAGCTTTCTTT.

The chain is built from TRBV4-1 and TRBJ1-3, with unresolved D. V lost 3 bases and J lost 0, with 6 bases in between. The germline V gene encodes CDR1 MGHRA and CDR2 YSYEKL. The CDR3 spans 14 residues. CDR3 sequence (DNA): TGCGCCAGCAGCCACCAGTCCTCTGGAAACACCATATATTTT. It specifies CASSHQSSGNTIYF.

The V call is TRBV4-1, the J call TRBJ1-5, with 7 bases identical to TRBD1. The length of the CDR3 is 14 residues. In germline, CDR1 is MGHRA, CDR2 YSYEKL. The J segment lost 5 bases and the V segment lost 2 bases, leaving 3 bases of the junction unmatched. The CDR3 region is CASSQRQGDQPQHF. CDR3 nucleotides: TGCGCCAGCAGCCAACGACAGGGTGATCAGCCCCAGCATTTT.

V is TRBV25-1 and J is TRBJ2-2; D may be TRBD1 (5 bases). This CDR3 comprises 16 residues. In germline, CDR1 is MGHDK, CDR2 SYGVNS. V was pared by 3 bases and J by 1 base, with 12 bases between. The CDR3: CASSEPSRGNTGELFF. CDR3 nucleotides: TGTGCCAGCAGTGAGCCTAGTAGGGGGAACACCGGGGAGCTGTTTTTT.

CDR3 protein: CASSQDLPGTGNTEAFF. The CDR3 region has the DNA TGCGCCAGCAGCCAAGATCTTCCCGGGACAGGGAACACTGAAGCTTTCTTT. This chain connects TRBV4-3 to TRBJ1-1; 8 positions match TRBD1. CDR1 is LGHNA, CDR2 YSLEER, per germline. The V gene end was trimmed by 0 bases and the J gene end by 1 base; junction bases not matched to a gene: 7. The CDR3 loop spans 17 amino acids.

This chain uses TRBV2 with TRBJ1-5; D gene ambiguous. Trimming pared 6 bases from V and 6 bases from J, leaving 15 bases between. CDR3 size: 14 residues. Per the germline V gene, CDR1 is SNHLY and CDR2 is FYNNEI. The CDR3 nucleotides read TGTGCCAGCAGGTATTCCGCAAATACTCAGCCCCAGCATTTT. Protein: CASRYSANTQPQHF.

The chain is built from TRBV11-3 and TRBJ2-2, with D possibly matching TRBD2 (5 bases). V dropped 1 base and J dropped 4 bases, with 16 bases sitting between them. The CDR3 extends over 17 amino acids. Germline lookup yields CDR1 SGHNT and CDR2 YENEEA. CDR3 sequence: CASSLGLIDRGTGELFF. CDR3 nucleotide sequence: TGTGCCAGCAGCTTAGGCCTTATAGATCGGGGCACCGGGGAGCTGTTTTTT.

The chain carries TRBV5-1 and TRBJ2-2, with no clear D. Between the trimmed V and J ends, which lost 7 bases and 0 bases, there was a span of 10 bases. The V gene's germline CDR1 is SGHRS and CDR2 YFSETQ. The CDR3 consists of 14 residues. The CDR3 nucleotides read TGCGCCAGCGCCCTAGGGCCGAACACCGGGGAGCTGTTTTTT. Its translation is CASALGPNTGELFF. Based on the CDR3 plus reference TRBV5-1 and TRBJ2-2, the full variable domain is KAGVTQTPRYLIKTRGQQVTLSCSPISGHRSVSWYQQTPGQGLQFLFEYFSETQRNKGNFPGRFSGRQFSNSRSEMNVSTLELGDSALYLCASALGPNTGELFFGEGSRLTVL.

The gene calls are TRBV5-1 and TRBJ2-5, with 8 bases that match TRBD1. V was clipped by 7 bases and J by 1 base; unmatched bases: 6. The CDR3 covers 14 residues. Per the germline V gene, CDR1 is SGHRS and CDR2 is YFSETQ. CDR3 in DNA: TGCGCCAGCCGTCGACAGGGGTCCCAAGAGACCCAGTACTTC. Protein: CASRRQGSQETQYF.

This chain joins TRBV11-2 and TRBJ2-1; 8 positions agree with TRBD2. CDR3 length: 15 amino acids. Losses at the gene ends were 2 bases for V and 7 bases for J; bases not matched to a gene: 7. Per germline, CDR1 SGHAT and CDR2 FQNNGV. CDR3 sequence reads: CASSLQGGRWNEQFF. DNA for the CDR3: TGTGCCAGCAGCTTACAAGGCGGGAGGTGGAATGAGCAGTTCTTC. The full variable domain, its missing parts supplied by reference TRBV11-2 and TRBJ2-1, is EAGVAQSPRYKIIEKRQSVAFWCNPISGHATLYWYQQILGQGPKLLIQFQNNGVVDDSQLPKDRFSAERLKGVDSTLKIQPAKLEDSAVYLCASSLQGGRWNEQFFGPGTRLTVL.

The rearrangement joins TRBV7-3 to TRBJ2-3; a weak D match, TRBD2 (7 bases). The length of the CDR3 is 15 residues. The V gene's germline CDR1 is SGHTA and CDR2 FQGTGA. V shed 5 bases and J shed 2 bases, with 14 bases lying between them. CDR3 coding DNA: TGTGCCAGCAGCCCCTCGGGGGGCGTCACAGATACGCAGTATTTT. Translating gives CASSPSGGVTDTQYF.

This clone was counted a single time. The gene calls are TRBV19 and TRBJ2-2; TRBD1 agrees at 7 bases. This CDR3 is built from 15 residues. The junction had 10 bases not matched to a gene; V was cut back by 7 bases and J by 5 bases. In germline, CDR1 is LNHDA, CDR2 SQIVND (reference sequence). The CDR3 loop reads CASMEGGRGTGELFF. As DNA, the CDR3 is TGTGCCAGTATGGAAGGGGGCAGAGGTACCGGGGAGCTGTTTTTT. The full variable domain, completed using reference TRBV19 and TRBJ2-2, is DGGITQSPKYLFRKEGQNVTLSCEQNLNHDAMYWYRQDPGQGLRLIYYSQIVNDFQKGDIAEGYSVSREKKESFPLTVTSAQKNPTAFYLCASMEGGRGTGELFFGEGSRLTVL.

This sequence joins TRBV7-9 and TRBJ1-1; D is unresolved. Germline V gene data show CDR1 as SEHNR and CDR2 as FQNEAQ (reference sequence). Between the trimmed V and J ends, which lost 7 bases and 2 bases, there was a span of 8 bases. This CDR3 spans 12 amino acids. The CDR3 nucleotides are TGTGCCAGCACGATAAAAAACACTGAAGCTTTCTTT. Translating gives CASTIKNTEAFF.

The chain is built from TRBV19 and TRBJ2-2; 8 positions match TRBD1. Trimming took 4 bases from V and 4 from J; bases not matched to a gene: 17. The CDR3 totals 19 residues. The germline V gene encodes CDR1 LNHDA and CDR2 SQIVND (reference sequence). CDR3 region: CASSSGQGRASALTGELFF. Written as DNA, the CDR3 is TGTGCCAGTAGTAGCGGACAGGGCCGTGCGTCCGCCCTCACCGGGGAGCTGTTTTTT.

The chain is built from TRBV18 and TRBJ2-3; weak D call: TRBD1 (6 bases). Germline V gene sequence: CDR1 KGHSH, CDR2 LQKENI. With 6 bases removed from V and 2 bases from J, the gap between germline ends came to 15 bases. This CDR3 comprises 15 residues. The CDR3 DNA follows: TGTGCCAGCTCGCACGAACAGGGTAACACAGATACGCAGTATTTT. Amino acids: CASSHEQGNTDTQYF.

V gene TRBV6-5 combines with J gene TRBJ1-1; D unclear. The CDR3 totals 15 residues. From germline, CDR1 is MNHEY and CDR2 SVGAGI. V was shortened by 0 bases and J by 4 bases, with 12 bases between the two germline ends. The CDR3 DNA reads TGTGCCAGCAGTTACTCCGGGAGGTTGAGCACTGAAGCTTTCTTT. It specifies CASSYSGRLSTEAFF.

The CDR3 spells CASSDATAGVWGGYTF. CDR3 in DNA: TGTGCCAGCAGCGATGCTACCGCAGGGGTATGGGGCGGCTACACCTTC. V gene TRBV7-2 combines with J gene TRBJ1-2, with D maybe TRBD1 (6 bases). CDR3 size: 16 residues. Germline V CDR1 and CDR2: SGHTA, FQGNSA. Trimming shortened V by 5 bases and J by 8 bases, and 24 bases separated the two germline ends.

DNA for the CDR3: TGTGCCAGCTCAGCCTCTCAGGGGGCTGGTGCTTTCTTT. It codes for CASSASQGAGAFF. The chain combines TRBV18 with TRBJ1-1, with 8 positions matching TRBD1. Trimming cost V 5 bases and J 11 bases; bases outside gene matches: 10. This CDR3 spans 13 amino acids. Germline assignment: CDR1 KGHSH and CDR2 LQKENI.

This chain connects TRBV6-5 to TRBJ1-6; TRBD1 agrees at 9 bases. Germline assignment: CDR1 MNHEY and CDR2 SVGAGI. Unmatched junction bases numbered 2, after V lost 4 bases and J lost 7 bases. The CDR3 is 14 residues long. CDR3 nucleotides: TGTGCCAGCAGTTCCGACAGGGGGAATTCACCCCTCCACTTT. It specifies CASSSDRGNSPLHF.

This sequence joins TRBV23-1 and TRBJ2-1; D is ambiguous. TRBV23-1 falls under the ORF class, with uncertain function. There are 17 residues in the CDR3. Trimming stripped 0 bases from V and 2 bases from J, with 14 bases between. CDR3 nucleotides: TGCGCCAGCAGTCAATCCCCGAAAGGGAACCCCTACAATGAGCAGTTCTTC. It encodes CASSQSPKGNPYNEQFF.

This sequence joins TRBV7-3 and TRBJ2-1; TRBD2 agrees at 8 bases. Germline assignment: CDR1 SGHTA and CDR2 FQGTGA. V gave up 1 base and J gave up 7 bases; unmatched junction bases: 3. The CDR3 spans 14 residues. CDR3 residues: CASSLNGRGNEQFF. The DNA of the CDR3 is TGTGCCAGCAGCTTAAACGGGAGGGGAAATGAGCAGTTCTTC.

The chain links TRBV5-8 to TRBJ1-6; TRBD1 matches at 7 bases. Germline CDR1 SGHTS, CDR2 YDEGEE. With 3 bases clipped from V and 9 bases from J, the junction kept 9 bases outside the gene matches. The CDR3 length is 15 residues. CDR3 sequence (DNA): TGTGCCAGCAGCTCGAACAGGGGAGGTAGTTCACCCCTCCACTTT. Its translation: CASSSNRGGSSPLHF. Together with reference TRBV5-8 and TRBJ1-6, the CDR3 gives the full variable domain: EAGVTQSPTHLIKTRGQQATLRCSPISGHTSVYWYQQALGLGLQFLLWYDEGEERNRGNFPPRFSGRQFPNYSSELNVNALELEDSALYLCASSSNRGGSSPLHFGNGTRLTVT.

This sequence joins TRBV19 and TRBJ1-1; maybe TRBD1 (6 bases). V was cut by 5 bases and J by 4 bases, with 8 bases left in between. The CDR3 covers 12 residues. The germline CDR1 and CDR2 sequences are LNHDA and SQIVND (reference sequence). The CDR3 spells CASSQGITEAFF. The CDR3 DNA reads TGTGCCAGTAGTCAGGGGATCACTGAAGCTTTCTTT.

The chain employs TRBV30 and TRBJ1-4, with 12 bases that match TRBD1. The ends lost 5 bases at V and 2 bases at J; junction bases unmatched: 9. This CDR3 comprises 17 residues. The germline gives CDR1 GTSNPN, CDR2 SVGIG (reference sequence). The CDR3 region is CAWSGTGGVLTNEKLFF. Written as DNA, the CDR3 is TGTGCCTGGTCCGGGACAGGGGGCGTCTTGACTAATGAAAAACTGTTTTTT. The variable domain in full, with the rest retrieved from reference TRBV30 and TRBJ1-4, is SQTIHQWPATLVQPVGSPLSLECTVEGTSNPNLYWYRQAAGRGLQLLFYSVGIGQISSEVPQNLSASRPQDRQFILSSKKLLLSDSGFYLCAWSGTGGVLTNEKLFFGSGTQLSVL.

The chain recombines TRBV3-1 (or the pseudogene TRBV3-2) with TRBJ1-4; D not certain. This CDR3 contains 18 residues. Germline V CDR1 and CDR2: LGHDT, YNNKEL (reference sequence). Trimming pared 4 bases from V and 5 bases from J, leaving 23 bases between. DNA of the CDR3: TGTGCCAGCAGCCGACCCCTGACGGCGCCAAAACTAAATGAAAAACTGTTTTTT. As protein: CASSRPLTAPKLNEKLFF.